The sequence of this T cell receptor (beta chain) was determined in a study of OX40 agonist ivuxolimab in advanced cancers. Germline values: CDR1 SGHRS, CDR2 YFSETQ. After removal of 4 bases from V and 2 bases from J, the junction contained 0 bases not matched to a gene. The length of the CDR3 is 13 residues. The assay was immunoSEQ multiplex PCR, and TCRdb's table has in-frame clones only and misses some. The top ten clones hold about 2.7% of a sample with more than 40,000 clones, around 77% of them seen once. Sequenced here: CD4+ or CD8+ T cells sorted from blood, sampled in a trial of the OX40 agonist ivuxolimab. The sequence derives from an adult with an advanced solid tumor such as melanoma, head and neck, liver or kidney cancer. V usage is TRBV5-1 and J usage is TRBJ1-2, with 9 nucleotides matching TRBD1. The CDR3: CASSGQGNYGYTF. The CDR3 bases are TGCGCCAGCAGCGGACAGGGGAACTATGGCTACACCTTC.